The source of this T cell receptor (beta chain) is a study of a mutant IDH1 vaccine in newly diagnosed glioma. This CDR3 is built from 13 residues. The V end lost 0 bases, the J end lost 0 bases, and 4 bases lay between the germline ends. Germline V gene sequence: CDR1 GTSNPN, CDR2 SVGIG (reference sequence). The protocol was immunoSEQ multiplex PCR, while the TCRdb copy is restricted to in-frame clones and leaves out a portion. The profile shows fewer than 35,000 clones, around 82% of them singletons. A note on this clone: Its antigen is currently unknown.

Time point described: week 47, end of study. All doses held 300 ug of mutant IDH1 20-mer peptide, with topical imiquimod. The source is a man aged 30 to 45 with glioma. The sample consisted of PBMCs, taken from a glioma patient whose treatment included an IDH1 peptide vaccine. V and J are TRBV30 and TRBJ2-3, with D hard to call. This CDR3 is CAWSVPSTDTQYF. The CDR3 region has the DNA TGTGCCTGGAGTGTACCCAGCACAGATACGCAGTATTTT.